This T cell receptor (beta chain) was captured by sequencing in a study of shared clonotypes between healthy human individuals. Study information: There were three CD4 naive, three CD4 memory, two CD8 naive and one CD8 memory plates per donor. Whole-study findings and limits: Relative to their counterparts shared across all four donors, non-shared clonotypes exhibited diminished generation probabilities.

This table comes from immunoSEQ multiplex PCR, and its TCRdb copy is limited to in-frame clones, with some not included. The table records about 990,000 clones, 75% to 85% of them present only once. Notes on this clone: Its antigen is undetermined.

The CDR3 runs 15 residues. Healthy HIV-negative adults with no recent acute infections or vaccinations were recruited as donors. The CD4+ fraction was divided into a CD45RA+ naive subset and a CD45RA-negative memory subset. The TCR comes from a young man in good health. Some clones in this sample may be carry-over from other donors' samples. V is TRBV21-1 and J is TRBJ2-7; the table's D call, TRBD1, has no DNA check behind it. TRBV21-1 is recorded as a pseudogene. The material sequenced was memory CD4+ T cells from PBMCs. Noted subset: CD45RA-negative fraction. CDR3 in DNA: TGTGCCCTACAAAGGGGGGACAGCCTCTCCTACGAGCAGTACTTC. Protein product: CALQRGDSLSYEQYF.